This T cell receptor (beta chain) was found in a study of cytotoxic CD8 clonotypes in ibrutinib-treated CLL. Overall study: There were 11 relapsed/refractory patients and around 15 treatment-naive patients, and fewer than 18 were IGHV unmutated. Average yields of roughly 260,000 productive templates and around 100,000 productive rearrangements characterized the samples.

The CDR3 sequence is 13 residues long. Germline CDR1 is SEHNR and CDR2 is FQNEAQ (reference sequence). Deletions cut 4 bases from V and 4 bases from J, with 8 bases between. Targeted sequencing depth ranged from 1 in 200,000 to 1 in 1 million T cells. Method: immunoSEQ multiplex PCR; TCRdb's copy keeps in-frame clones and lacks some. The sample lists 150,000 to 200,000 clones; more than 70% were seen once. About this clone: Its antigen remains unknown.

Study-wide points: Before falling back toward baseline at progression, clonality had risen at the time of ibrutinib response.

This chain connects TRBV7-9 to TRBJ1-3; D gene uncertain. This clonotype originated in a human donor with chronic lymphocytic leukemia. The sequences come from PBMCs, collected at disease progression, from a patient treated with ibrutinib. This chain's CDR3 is CASSSGVGNTIYF. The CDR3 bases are TGTGCCAGCAGCTCTGGGGTGGGAAACACCATATATTTT.